These T cell receptor beta chains were read from a single sample in a study of T cells in Graves' hyperthyroidism and ophthalmopathy. TCRdb re-analysed the multiplex PCR reads in MiXCR, keeping a single row per CDR3 protein. The sample lists 750,000 to 950,000 distinct CDR3 sequences; roughly 40% were seen once. Sequences were obtained from blood. Receptor source: a man between 18 and 29 years old with Graves' hyperthyroidism. Each CDR3 is given with its conserved first and last residue. Each record gives: D gene, J gene, clone size, V gene, CDR3 DNA, CDR3 protein. D genes are given only for firm matches. Rows give clone size only sometimes, using once, few, many, or a class for an expanded clone.

NA | TRBJ2-7 | NA | TRBV6-6 | TGTGCCAGCAGTCCCAACCCGACAGTTCCTCGGTCCTACGAGCAGTACTTC | CASSPNPTVPRSYEQYF
NA | TRBJ1-2 | few | TRBV6-6 | TGTGCCAGCAGTTACACAGGCGGCTATGGCTACACCTTC | CASSYTGGYGYTF
TRBD1 | TRBJ1-1 | once | TRBV5-1 | TGCGCCAGCAGCTTGCCTGACAGGGAGGCGACTGAAGCTTTCTTT | CASSLPDREATEAFF
NA | TRBJ1-1 | NA | TRBV29-1 | TGCAGCGTTGACGGACCTGAGGGTGAAGCTTTCTTT | CSVDGPEGEAFF
NA | TRBJ1-1 | NA | TRBV29-1 | TGCAGCGTTGAGAGGGGGGCGACTGAAGCTTTCTTT | CSVERGATEAFF
TRBD1 | TRBJ1-1 | many | TRBV9 | TGTGCCAGCAGACCCAGGACAGGGGCAAACACTGAAGCTTTCTTT | CASRPRTGANTEAFF
TRBD2 | TRBJ2-5 | few | TRBV20-1 | TGCAGTGCTAGAGATATCAGCGGGATCCTCCAAGAGACCCAGTACTTC | CSARDISGILQETQYF
NA | TRBJ2-7 | many | TRBV15 | TGTGCCACCAGCAGAGCTCGGGATTCATACGAGCAGTACTTC | CATSRARDSYEQYF
TRBD2 | TRBJ2-7 | NA | TRBV11-2 | TGTGCCAGCAGCTTTCGGGGGGAGACAAGTAGCTACGAGCAGTACTTC | CASSFRGETSSYEQYF
NA | TRBJ1-1 | few | TRBV7-9 | TGTGCCAGCAGCTTAGGTGGATCTTGGGGAACTGAAGCTTTCTTT | CASSLGGSWGTEAFF
NA | TRBJ2-5 | NA | TRBV5-6 | TGTGCCAGCGGCTTGAAGAACGGGGAGACCCAGTACTTC | CASGLKNGETQYF
TRBD1 | TRBJ2-2 | few | TRBV7-2 | TGTGCCAGCAGCCATCGACAGGGAACCGGGGAGCTGTTTTTT | CASSHRQGTGELFF
TRBD1 | TRBJ1-3 | NA | TRBV20-1 | TGCAGTGCTTATAAACAGGGGAAGAACACCATATATTTT | CSAYKQGKNTIYF
NA | TRBJ1-5 | NA | TRBV7-9 | TGTGCCAGCAGCCAAAGCGGGTTAAGGGGTGGTAGCAATCAGCCCCAGCATTTT | CASSQSGLRGGSNQPQHF
TRBD1 | TRBJ1-6 | NA | TRBV29-1 | TGCAGCTTAGTCTACGGGACAGGGGATTCACCCCTCCACTTT | CSLVYGTGDSPLHF
NA | TRBJ2-7 | NA | TRBV10-3 | TGTGCCATCAGTGAGTCGGGGCGGAATTTAGGGCCCAAATACGAGCAGTACTTC | CAISESGRNLGPKYEQYF
NA | TRBJ1-4 | NA | TRBV9 | TGTGCCAGCAGCGTCAATGACGGGTTCAAAGCCTCGGAAAAACTGTTTTTT | CASSVNDGFKASEKLFF
NA | TRBJ1-2 | NA | TRBV29-1 | TGCAGCGCCTGCACAGTGGGCTACACCTTC | CSACTVGYTF
NA | TRBJ1-1 | NA | TRBV7-3 | TGTGCCAGCAGCTTATATCGTAGGGATGGAGCTGAAGCTTTCTTT | CASSLYRRDGAEAFF
TRBD1 | TRBJ2-7 | few | TRBV7-6 | TGTGCCAGCAGCTTAAAACAGGGGGGTTACTACGAGCAGTACTTC | CASSLKQGGYYEQYF
NA | TRBJ1-1 | NA | TRBV11-2 | TGTGCCACCCTAGACGGGACTGAAGCTTTCTTT | CATLDGTEAFF
NA | TRBJ2-2 | NA | TRBV15 | TGTGCCACCAGAGAGGGAGTCGACGCCGGGGAGCTGTTTTTT | CATREGVDAGELFF
TRBD2 | TRBJ2-7 | few | TRBV10-2 | TGCGCCAGCAGTGAGTCCGGCGGGGGGGTCTCCTACGAGCAGTACTTC | CASSESGGGVSYEQYF
NA | TRBJ1-4 | many | TRBV7-2 | TGTGCCAGCAGCGTCCAGGATTTGGGGAATGAAAAACTGTTTTTT | CASSVQDLGNEKLFF
TRBD1 | TRBJ1-2 | NA | TRBV2 | TGTGCCAGCAGTTCGACAGGGATAAACTATGGCTACACCTTC | CASSSTGINYGYTF
NA | TRBJ2-2 | few | TRBV2 | TGTGCCAGATCTAGCAGGGGGGCGATAACCGGGGAGCTGTTTTTT | CARSSRGAITGELFF
NA | TRBJ1-2 | few | TRBV11-3 | TGTGCCAGCAGCCCCCAAGTGGGTCGATATGGCTACACCTTC | CASSPQVGRYGYTF
NA | TRBJ2-5 | few | TRBV7-9 | TGTGCCAGCAGACCCCCGACCGGAGGGGAGACCCAGTACTTC | CASRPPTGGETQYF
NA | TRBJ1-1 | NA | TRBV11-1 | TGTGCCAGCAGCGAGTTGGCTGAAGCTTTCTTT | CASSELAEAFF
NA | TRBJ1-1 | many | TRBV2 | TGTGCCAGCAGGGGTGGGGAGATGAACACTGAAGCTTTCTTT | CASRGGEMNTEAFF
NA | TRBJ2-5 | NA | TRBV4-1 | TGCGCCAGCAGCCAAGAGATACGTGGGACCCAGTACTTC | CASSQEIRGTQYF
NA | TRBJ2-7 | few | TRBV20-1 | TGCAGTGCTAGTAGGGGTACACGGACGAGCTCCTACGAGCAGTACTTC | CSASRGTRTSSYEQYF
TRBD1 | TRBJ2-7 | NA | TRBV5-1 | TGCGCCAGCAGCTCGGGGACAGGGGGCCACGAGCAGTACTTC | CASSSGTGGHEQYF
TRBD1 | TRBJ1-4 | NA | TRBV10-3 | TGTGCCAGCAGTGGCCCGGACAGGGGACGAGAAAAACTGTTTTTT | CASSGPDRGREKLFF
TRBD2 | TRBJ2-7 | few | TRBV20-1 | TGCAGTGCTCCCCCTAGCGGGAATTACGAGCAGTACTTC | CSAPPSGNYEQYF
NA | TRBJ2-6 | few | TRBV5-5 | TGTGCCAGCAGCTCCGCCCGGCGGCCGGCTGGGGCCAACGTCCTGACTTTC | CASSSARRPAGANVLTF
NA | TRBJ2-5 | many | TRBV29-1 | TGCAGCGTTGCTGGGTGGGAAGAGACCCAGTACTTC | CSVAGWEETQYF
TRBD1 | TRBJ1-4 | few | TRBV7-9 | TGTGCCAGCAGCTCCACCGGGACAGGGGATGAAAAACTGTTTTTT | CASSSTGTGDEKLFF
TRBD1 | TRBJ1-5 | many | TRBV29-1 | TGCAGCGTACAGGGGGCGAACGGCAATCAGCCCCAGCATTTT | CSVQGANGNQPQHF
NA | TRBJ2-5 | once | TRBV12-3/TRBV12-4 | TGTGCCAGCAGCCAGTTCGGGGTTAGGGGCAGGAGATCCCAAGAGACCCAGTACTTC | CASSQFGVRGRRSQETQYF